The 2 T cell receptor beta chains below all came from one sample that was sequenced in a study of cytomegalovirus exposure and HLA in healthy donors. A multiplex PCR was run with 60 Vbeta primers and 13 Jbeta primers. Only in-frame clones appear in the TCRdb table, and some are missing; sequencing was by immunoSEQ multiplex PCR. The profile shows around 97,000 clones, 81% of them singletons. The specimen was PBMCs. These receptors were collected from a man aged 40-49 years in good health and CMV-seropositive.

The chain couples TRBV5-1 to TRBJ2-3, with 7 bases lining up with TRBD2. V lost 2 bases, J lost 1 base, and 4 bases stayed unmatched. The CDR3 covers 15 residues. Germline-derived CDR1 and CDR2 are SGHRS and YFSETQ. In DNA form, the CDR3 reads TGCGCCAGCAGCTTTAGTGGGGGGGGCACAGATACGCAGTATTTT. Its protein is CASSFSGGGTDTQYF.

The chain uses TRBV19 and TRBJ2-5; 9 nucleotides match TRBD2. Germline V gene data show CDR1 as LNHDA and CDR2 as SQIVND (reference sequence). J was trimmed by 7 bases and V by 5 bases; bases with no gene match: 17. CDR3 length equals 17 residues. The CDR3 protein is CASSHGSGGPLSGTQYF. DNA of the CDR3: TGTGCCAGTAGTCATGGTAGCGGGGGACCCCTTTCGGGGACCCAGTACTTC.